This entry is about one T cell receptor (beta chain). What it binds is not known. The data derive from a study of cytomegalovirus exposure and HLA in healthy donors. Findings and caveats of the study: Data from an earlier analysis indicated that most TCR beta V segments were productive either about 87% or about 30% of the time. An analysis was carried out at a later point. It showed that HLA-associated TCR beta chains were more clonally expanded than equally common non-associated chains.

Germline CDR1 is SQVTM and CDR2 is ANQGSEA. The CDR3 spans 13 residues. Trimming pared 2 bases from V and 12 bases from J, leaving 19 bases between. PCR primers comprised 60 Vbeta and 13 Jbeta primers. Sequenced by immunoSEQ multiplex PCR; TCRdb stores in-frame clones only, minus some. The repertoire holds 110,000 or so clones, with around 77% as singletons. The genes are TRBV29-1 and TRBJ1-1; a weak D match, TRBD1 (5 bases). The clonotype comes from a middle-aged woman in good health and CMV-seropositive. The sequencing input was PBMCs. CDR3 amino acids: CSVETSLRDVTFF. The CDR3 DNA is TGCAGCGTTGAAACGAGCCTGCGGGACGTGACTTTCTTT.